Listed below are T cell receptor beta chains from one sample, sequenced in a study of CD8+ T cells in alopecia areata. This table comes from immunoSEQ multiplex PCR, and its TCRdb copy is limited to in-frame clones, with some not included. The repertoire holds under 4,500 clones, with around 68% as singletons. Sequences were derived from skin, sampled at week 24, from a patient treated with tofacitinib. The receptors were sampled from a human donor with alopecia areata. Each CDR3 is given with its conserved first and last residue. Each record gives: J gene, D gene, V gene, clone size, CDR3 DNA, CDR3 protein. D genes are given only for firm matches. The size of a clone is reported for some rows only, either as once, few or many, or as a class for expanded clones.

TRBJ2-1	TRBD1	TRBV11-2	few	TGTGCCAGCAGCTCTAGAGGACAGGGAGGAAATGAGCAGTTCTTC	CASSSRGQGGNEQFF
TRBJ2-7	-	TRBV5-6	-	TGTGCCAGCAGCTTGGGTAGGGACTACGAGCAGTACTTC	CASSLGRDYEQYF
TRBJ1-2	-	TRBV4-1	-	TGCGCCAGCAGCCAAGGGAGCACGGTCTATGGCTACACCTTC	CASSQGSTVYGYTF
TRBJ2-1	TRBD2	TRBV4-3	-	TGCGCCAGCAGCCAAGACGGAGCGGGGTCATACAATGAGCAGTTCTTC	CASSQDGAGSYNEQFF
TRBJ2-3	-	TRBV7-2	-	TGTGCCAGCAGCCCACTGGGGGGGCTGGCAGATACGCAGTATTTT	CASSPLGGLADTQYF
TRBJ2-1	-	TRBV7-8	-	TGTGCCAGCAGCCCCTCGGAGGGCTACAATGAGCAGTTCTTC	CASSPSEGYNEQFF
TRBJ2-6	-	TRBV10-3	once	TGTGCCATCAGTGATAATCTCTCTGGGGCCAACGTCCTGACTTTC	CAISDNLSGANVLTF
TRBJ1-5	-	TRBV6-1	-	TGTGCCAGCAGTGAGGACCGGGGGGTAGGCCAGCCCCAGCATTTT	CASSEDRGVGQPQHF
TRBJ1-1	-	TRBV4-3	-	TGCGCCAGCAGCCTTTACAGGGCCATGAACACTGAAGCTTTCTTT	CASSLYRAMNTEAFF
TRBJ2-2	-	TRBV21-1	-	TGTGCCAGCAGCAAGACAGACAACCGCACCGGGGAGCTGTTTTTT	CASSKTDNRTGELFF
TRBJ2-1	-	TRBV5-6	-	TGTGCCAGCAGCTTGGTGTTTGGGCCGAACAATGAGCAGTTCTTC	CASSLVFGPNNEQFF
TRBJ2-2	-	TRBV5-1	-	TGCGCCAGCAGCTTGGTGCCGGGAAACACCGGGGAGCTGTTTTTT	CASSLVPGNTGELFF
TRBJ1-3	-	TRBV5-1	-	TGCGCCAGCAGCCCCGACTACTCTGGAAACACCATATATTTT	CASSPDYSGNTIYF
TRBJ2-2	-	TRBV20-1	-	TGCAGTGCTAGTCTGTCCGGGGAGCTGTTTTTT	CSASLSGELFF
TRBJ2-4	-	TRBV9	-	TGTGCCAGCACCCTTATAACCCGGGGGTTGGCCAAAAACATTCAGTACTTC	CASTLITRGLAKNIQYF
TRBJ2-6	-	TRBV7-9	once	TGTGCCAGCAGCTTATTGGGTTCGGAGACAATAAACGTCCTGACTTTC	CASSLLGSETINVLTF
TRBJ2-6	-	TRBV7-8	once	TGTGCCAGCAGCTTACCCCCAGGACGGACCTCTGGGGCCAACGTCCTGACTTTC	CASSLPPGRTSGANVLTF
TRBJ1-1	-	TRBV11-3	-	TGTGCCAGCAAAAAGGAGGACACTGAAGCTTTCTTT	CASKKEDTEAFF
TRBJ1-5	-	TRBV6-6	-	TGTGCCAGCAGTTACGGGACGGTGAGCAATCAGCCCCAGCATTTT	CASSYGTVSNQPQHF